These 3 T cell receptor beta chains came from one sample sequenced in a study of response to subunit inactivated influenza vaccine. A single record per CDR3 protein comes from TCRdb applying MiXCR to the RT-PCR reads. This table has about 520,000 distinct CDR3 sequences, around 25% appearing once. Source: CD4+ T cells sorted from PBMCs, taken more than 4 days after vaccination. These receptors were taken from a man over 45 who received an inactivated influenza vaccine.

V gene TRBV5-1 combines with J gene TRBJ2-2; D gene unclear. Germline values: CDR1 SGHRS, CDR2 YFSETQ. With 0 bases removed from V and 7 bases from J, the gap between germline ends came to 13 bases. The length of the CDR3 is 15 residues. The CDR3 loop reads CASSLDVFSRGELFF. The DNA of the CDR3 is TGCGCCAGCAGCTTGGATGTGTTTTCTCGCGGGGAGCTGTTTTTT.

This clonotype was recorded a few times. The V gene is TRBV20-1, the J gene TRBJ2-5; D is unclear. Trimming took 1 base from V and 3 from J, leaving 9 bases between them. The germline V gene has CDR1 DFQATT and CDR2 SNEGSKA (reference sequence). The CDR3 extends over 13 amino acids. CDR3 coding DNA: TGCAGTGCTAGAGGGGCCTCCAAAGAGACCCAGTACTTC. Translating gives CSARGASKETQYF.

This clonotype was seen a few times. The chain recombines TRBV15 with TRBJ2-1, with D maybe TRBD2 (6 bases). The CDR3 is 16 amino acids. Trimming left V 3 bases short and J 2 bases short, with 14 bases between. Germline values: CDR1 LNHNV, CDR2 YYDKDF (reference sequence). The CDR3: CATSRGGGRAYNEQFF. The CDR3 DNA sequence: TGTGCCACCAGCAGGGGTGGGGGGAGAGCCTACAATGAGCAGTTCTTC.